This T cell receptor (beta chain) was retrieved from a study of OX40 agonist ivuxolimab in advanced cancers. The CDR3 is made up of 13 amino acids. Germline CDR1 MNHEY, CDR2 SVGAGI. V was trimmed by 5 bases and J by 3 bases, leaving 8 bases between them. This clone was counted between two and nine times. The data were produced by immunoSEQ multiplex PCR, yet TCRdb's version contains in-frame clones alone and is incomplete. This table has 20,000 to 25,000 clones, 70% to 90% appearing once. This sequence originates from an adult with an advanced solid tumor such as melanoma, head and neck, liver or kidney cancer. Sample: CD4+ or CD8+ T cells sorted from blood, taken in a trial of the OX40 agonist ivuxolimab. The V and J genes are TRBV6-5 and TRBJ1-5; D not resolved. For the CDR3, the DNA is TGTGCCAGCAGTGCGGGCGACAATCAGCCCCAGCATTTT. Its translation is CASSAGDNQPQHF.